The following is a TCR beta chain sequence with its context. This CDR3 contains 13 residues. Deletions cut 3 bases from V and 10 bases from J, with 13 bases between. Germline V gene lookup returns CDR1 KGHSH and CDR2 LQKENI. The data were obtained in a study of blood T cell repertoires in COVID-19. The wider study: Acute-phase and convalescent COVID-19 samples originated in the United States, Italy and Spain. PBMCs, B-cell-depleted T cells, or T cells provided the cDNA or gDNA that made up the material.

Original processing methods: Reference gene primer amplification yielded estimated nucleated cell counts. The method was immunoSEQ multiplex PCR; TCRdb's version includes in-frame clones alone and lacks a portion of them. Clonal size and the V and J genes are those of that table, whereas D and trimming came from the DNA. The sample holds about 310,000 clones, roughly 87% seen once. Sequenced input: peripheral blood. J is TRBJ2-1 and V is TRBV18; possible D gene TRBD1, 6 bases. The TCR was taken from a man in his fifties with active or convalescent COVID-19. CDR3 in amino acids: CASSPRGQGEQFF. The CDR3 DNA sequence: TGTGCCAGCTCACCCAGAGGCCAGGGGGAGCAGTTCTTC.